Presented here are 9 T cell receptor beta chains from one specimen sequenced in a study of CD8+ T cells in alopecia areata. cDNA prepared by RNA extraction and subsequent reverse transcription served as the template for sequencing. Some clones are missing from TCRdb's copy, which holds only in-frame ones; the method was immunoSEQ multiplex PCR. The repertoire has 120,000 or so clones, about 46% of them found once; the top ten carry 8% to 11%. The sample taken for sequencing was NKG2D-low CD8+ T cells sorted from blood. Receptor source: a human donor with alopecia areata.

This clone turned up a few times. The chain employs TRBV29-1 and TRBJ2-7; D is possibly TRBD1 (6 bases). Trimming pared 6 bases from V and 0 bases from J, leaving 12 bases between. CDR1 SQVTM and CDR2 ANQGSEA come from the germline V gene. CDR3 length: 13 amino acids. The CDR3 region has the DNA TGCAGCGTGCTTCAGGGGACCTCCTACGAGCAGTACTTC. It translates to CSVLQGTSYEQYF.

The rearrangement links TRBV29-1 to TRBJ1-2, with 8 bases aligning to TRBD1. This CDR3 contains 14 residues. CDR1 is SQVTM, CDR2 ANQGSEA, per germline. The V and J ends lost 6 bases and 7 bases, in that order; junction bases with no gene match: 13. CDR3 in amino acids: CSVGLDRDSGGYTF. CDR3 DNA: TGCAGCGTGGGGTTGGACAGGGACAGCGGTGGCTACACCTTC.

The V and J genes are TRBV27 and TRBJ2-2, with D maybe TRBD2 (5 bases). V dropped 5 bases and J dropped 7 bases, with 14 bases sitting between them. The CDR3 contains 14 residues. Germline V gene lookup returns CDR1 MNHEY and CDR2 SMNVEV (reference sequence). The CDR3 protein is CASSADRGIGELFF. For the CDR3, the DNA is TGTGCCAGCAGTGCCGATAGAGGGATCGGGGAGCTGTTTTTT.

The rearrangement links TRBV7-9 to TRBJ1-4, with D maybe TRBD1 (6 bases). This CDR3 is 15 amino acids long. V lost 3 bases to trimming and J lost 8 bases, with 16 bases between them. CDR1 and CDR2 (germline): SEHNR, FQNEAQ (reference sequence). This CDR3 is CASSFTQGLEEKLFF. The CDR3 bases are TGTGCCAGCAGCTTTACCCAGGGGTTAGAGGAAAAACTGTTTTTT. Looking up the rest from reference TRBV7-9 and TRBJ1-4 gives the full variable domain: DTGVSQNPRHKITKRGQNVTFRCDPISEHNRLYWYRQTLGQGPEFLTYFQNEAQLEKSRLLSDRFSAERPKGSFSTLEIQRTEQGDSAMYLCASSFTQGLEEKLFFGSGTQLSVL.

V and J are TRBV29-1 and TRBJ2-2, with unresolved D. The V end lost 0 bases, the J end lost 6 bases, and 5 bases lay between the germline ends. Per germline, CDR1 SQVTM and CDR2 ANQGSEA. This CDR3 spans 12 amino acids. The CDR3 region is CSVEDFPGELFF. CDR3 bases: TGCAGCGTTGAAGACTTCCCCGGGGAGCTGTTTTTT.

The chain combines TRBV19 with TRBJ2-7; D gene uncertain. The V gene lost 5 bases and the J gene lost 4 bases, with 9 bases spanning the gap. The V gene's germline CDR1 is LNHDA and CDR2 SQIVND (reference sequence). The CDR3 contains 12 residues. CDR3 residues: CASSGPLYEQYF. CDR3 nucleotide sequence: TGTGCCAGTAGTGGACCCCTTTACGAGCAGTACTTC.

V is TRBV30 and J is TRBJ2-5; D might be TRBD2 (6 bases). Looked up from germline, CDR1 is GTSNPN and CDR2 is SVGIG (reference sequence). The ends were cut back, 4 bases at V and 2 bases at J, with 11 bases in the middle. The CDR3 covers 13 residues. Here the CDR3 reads CAWNGLRQETQYF. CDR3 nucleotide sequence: TGTGCCTGGAACGGACTACGACAAGAGACCCAGTACTTC.

The CDR3 loop is CSVLDRSSNQPQHF. DNA of the CDR3: TGCAGCGTTCTTGACAGGAGTAGCAATCAGCCCCAGCATTTT. The rearrangement joins TRBV29-1 to TRBJ1-5; maybe TRBD1 (6 bases). Trimming pared 5 bases from V and 0 bases from J, leaving 11 bases between. Germline V gene sequence: CDR1 SQVTM, CDR2 ANQGSEA. CDR3 length: 14 residues.

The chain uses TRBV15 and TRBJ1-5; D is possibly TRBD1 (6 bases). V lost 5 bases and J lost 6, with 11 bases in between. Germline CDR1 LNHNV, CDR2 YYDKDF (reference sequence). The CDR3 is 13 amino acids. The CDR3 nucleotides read TGTGCCACCAGCGGGGGGGGGCCTCAGCCCCAGCATTTT. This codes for CATSGGGPQPQHF.